This T cell receptor (beta chain) emerged from a study of shared clonotypes between healthy human individuals. Study observations and caveats: Non-shared clonotypes displayed generation probabilities falling below those of clonotypes present in all four donors.

The naive CD8 subset, CD45RO-negative cells positively selected for CCR7, excluded terminally differentiated effector memory CD45RA+ cells. Recent vaccinations or acute infections were absent in the healthy HIV-negative adult donors. Profiling relied on immunoSEQ multiplex PCR, and the TCRdb table lists in-frame clones only, not all of them. The sample records about 870,000 clones, over 90% being singletons. As concerns this clone: No antigen is known for it.

The V gene lost 10 bases and the J gene lost 3 bases, with 17 bases spanning the gap. There are 14 residues in the CDR3. Germline CDR1 is MNHEY and CDR2 is SVGAGI. The receptor was isolated from a man aged 25 to 45 in good health. The chain uses TRBV6-5 and TRBJ2-3, with a possible D match to TRBD2 (8 bases). Material for sequencing was naive CD8+ T cells sorted from blood. The CDR3 reads CATGGDSETDTQYF. Written as DNA, the CDR3 is TGTGCCACGGGGGGGGACAGTGAGACAGATACGCAGTATTTT.